These T cell receptor beta chains were read from a single sample in a study of T-cell memory formation after mild COVID-19. TCRdb fed the 5' RACE reads into MiXCR, producing one record per CDR3 protein. Found here are roughly 410,000 distinct CDR3 sequences, approximately 24% of them singletons; the top ten hold roughly 8.9%. Sequencing input: PBMCs or a T cell subset sorted from them (not recorded which). The receptors were sampled from an adult woman who had mild COVID-19 (a few samples of this study predate the infection). Cell type and time point are not known. The CDR3 runs from the conserved cysteine through the conserved F or W. The D gene is left open where the match is weak. The size entry is marked missing in some rows and otherwise reads once, few, many or a size class.

V gene,J gene,CDR3 length,D gene,clone size,CDR3 DNA,CDR3 protein
TRBV29-1,TRBJ2-1,15,TRBD2,.,TGCAGCGTTGTCTGGCGACTAGCGGCAGACAATGAGCAGTTCTTC,CSVVWRLAADNEQFF
TRBV7-3,TRBJ1-1,13,.,.,TGTGCCAGCAGCCCATCAGACCGGGCTGAAGCTTTCTTT,CASSPSDRAEAFF
TRBV7-2,TRBJ2-2,16,.,.,TGTGCCAGCAGCCCCAGCCGAAACCTGAACACCGGGGAGCTGTTTTTT,CASSPSRNLNTGELFF
TRBV12-3/TRBV12-4,TRBJ2-1,14,TRBD2,few,TGTGCCAGCAGTTTGCGGGAGGGATACAATGAGCAGTTCTTC,CASSLREGYNEQFF
TRBV4-3,TRBJ2-7,17,TRBD2,.,TGCGCCAGCAGCCAACAGAACTTTGGACTAGCTGGCTACGAGCAGTACTTC,CASSQQNFGLAGYEQYF
TRBV29-1,TRBJ2-3,11,.,.,TGCAGCGTTGCTCTCACAGATACGCAGTATTTT,CSVALTDTQYF
TRBV29-1,TRBJ2-3,11,.,few,TGCTGCGGGATCGGCGGTGATACGCAGTATTTT,CCGIGGDTQYF
TRBV12-3/TRBV12-4,TRBJ2-5,12,.,.,TGTGCCAGCAGTCCGGTACAAGAGACCCAGTACTTC,CASSPVQETQYF
TRBV5-4,TRBJ2-7,18,TRBD2,few,TGTGCCAGCAGCTTGGGGGCTGATAGCGGGAGGACCTCCTACGAGCAGTACTTC,CASSLGADSGRTSYEQYF
TRBV30,TRBJ1-6,17,.,.,TGTGCCTGGAGTGCCCACCTGGCGGCCTCCGATAATTCACCCCTCCACTTT,CAWSAHLAASDNSPLHF
TRBV9,TRBJ2-2,17,TRBD2,.,TGTGCCAGCAGCGTAGAAAAGCGGGGGGGCGCCACCGGGGAGCTGTTTTTT,CASSVEKRGGATGELFF
TRBV20-1,TRBJ2-3,12,.,.,TGCAGTGCGGACTGGAGCACAGATACGCAGTATTTT,CSADWSTDTQYF
TRBV20-1,TRBJ2-5,13,.,few,TGCAGTGCTAGAAGTCGGATCCAAGAGACCCAGTACTTC,CSARSRIQETQYF
TRBV7-3,TRBJ2-3,15,.,few,TGTGCCAGCAGCTTAGGAACAGGGAGGGGCGATACGCAGTATTTT,CASSLGTGRGDTQYF
TRBV5-5,TRBJ2-2,20,.,few,TGTGCCAGCAGCTTTTATCGGGTCTCAGGGCGGGGCCCGAACACCGGGGAGCTGTTTTTT,CASSFYRVSGRGPNTGELFF
TRBV10-3,TRBJ2-3,15,.,.,TGTGCCATCAGTGATACAGGACAAACCACAGATACGCAGTATTTT,CAISDTGQTTDTQYF
TRBV7-9,TRBJ1-1,14,.,few,TGTGCCAGCACCATCAGGACCGTGAACACTGAAGCTTTCTTT,CASTIRTVNTEAFF
TRBV24-1,TRBJ2-3,14,.,.,TGTGCCACCAGTGATTCTCGTAGCACAGATACGCAGTATTTT,CATSDSRSTDTQYF
TRBV20-1,TRBJ2-3,15,TRBD2,.,TGCAGTGCAGAAACTAGCGGGGGTAGCACAGATACGCAGTATTTT,CSAETSGGSTDTQYF
TRBV12-3/TRBV12-4,TRBJ1-1,14,TRBD1,few,TGTGCCAGCAGTTTCGGGACAGGGGTATCTGAAGCTTTCTTT,CASSFGTGVSEAFF
TRBV7-9,TRBJ2-3,16,.,.,TGTGCCAGCAGCACACGGACAGCAACTTCTGCAGATACGCAGTATTTT,CASSTRTATSADTQYF
TRBV7-2,TRBJ2-5,15,.,once,TGTGCCAGCAGCCGCGCCGGGACCACCCAAGAGACCCAGTACTTC,CASSRAGTTQETQYF
TRBV7-8,TRBJ2-4,13,TRBD1,.,TGTGCCAGCAGCCCGAATACAGGGGGCATTCAGTACTTC,CASSPNTGGIQYF
TRBV5-4,TRBJ1-1,13,.,.,TGTGCCAGCAGCTTGGCCGGAGGACGGAACGCTTTCTTT,CASSLAGGRNAFF
TRBV6-5,TRBJ2-7,15,TRBD1,few,TGTGCCAGCAGTGGCGACAGGGCCCGTACCTACGAGCAGTACTTC,CASSGDRARTYEQYF
TRBV24-1,TRBJ1-2,14,.,few,TGTGCCACCAGTGATTCTAGGACAGTCTATGGCTACACCTTC,CATSDSRTVYGYTF
TRBV7-2,TRBJ2-4,14,.,few,TGTGCCAGCAGCGGGGGATCAGGTGGGACCGTTCAGTACTTC,CASSGGSGGTVQYF
TRBV5-4,TRBJ2-1,16,.,.,TGTGCCAGCAGCTTGGGGCTAGCAACGTCCTACAATGAGCAGTTCTTC,CASSLGLATSYNEQFF
TRBV23-1,TRBJ2-5,15,TRBD1,many,TGCGCCAGCAGTCAATCGCGCGACAGGGGAGAGACCCAGTACTTC,CASSQSRDRGETQYF
TRBV12-3/TRBV12-4,TRBJ2-7,13,.,.,TGTGCCAGCAGTCCCGCAGTTTCATACGAGCAGTACTTC,CASSPAVSYEQYF
TRBV20-1,TRBJ2-7,15,TRBD2,many,TGCAGTGCTAGGAGACTAGCGGGAGAAGTTGGGGAGCAGTACTTC,CSARRLAGEVGEQYF
TRBV2,TRBJ1-4,14,.,.,TGTGCCAGCAGTGAAGCTGTCCCACAGGGAAAACTGTTTTTT,CASSEAVPQGKLFF
TRBV7-9,TRBJ2-7,13,.,many,TGTGCCAGCAGCACGAGCGGAAACTACGAGCAGTACTTC,CASSTSGNYEQYF
TRBV4-1,TRBJ2-5,17,TRBD1,.,TGCGCCAGCAGCCAAGGACGAGCGGGACAGGGAAGAGAGACCCAGTACTTC,CASSQGRAGQGRETQYF
TRBV5-6,TRBJ2-3,14,.,.,TGTGCCAGCAGATCCGACAGGAGCACAGATACGCAGTATTTT,CASRSDRSTDTQYF
TRBV29-1,TRBJ2-3,11,.,many,TGCAGCGTTGAATACACAGATACGCAGTATTTT,CSVEYTDTQYF
TRBV5-1,TRBJ1-1,14,.,.,TGCGCCAGCAGCTCACTGGACAGCAACACTGAAGCTTTCTTT,CASSSLDSNTEAFF
TRBV24-1,TRBJ1-2,14,.,few,TGTGCCACCAGTGATGACGGGACAAGCTATGGCTACACCTTC,CATSDDGTSYGYTF
TRBV5-1,TRBJ1-4,17,TRBD1,.,TGCGCCAGCAGCTTTGTTCGGTCAGGGGGCGCCGGGGAAAAACTGTTTTTT,CASSFVRSGGAGEKLFF
TRBV11-3,TRBJ1-1,16,.,.,TGTGCCAGCAGCACTAGACCTTGGGACGGGTACACTGAAGCTTTCTTT,CASSTRPWDGYTEAFF
TRBV5-1,TRBJ2-3,15,TRBD1,.,TGCGCCAGCAGCTTGGGGGACAGATGGCCAGATACGCAGTATTTT,CASSLGDRWPDTQYF
TRBV7-3,TRBJ2-3,16,.,few,TGTGCCAGCAGCTTAGGATGGTCTTCAGGCACAGATACGCAGTATTTT,CASSLGWSSGTDTQYF
TRBV4-1,TRBJ1-1,15,.,once,TGCGCCAGCAGCCAAGTTTTGAGCGAGAACACTGAAGCTTTCTTT,CASSQVLSENTEAFF
TRBV12-3/TRBV12-4,TRBJ2-3,15,TRBD2,few,TGTGCCAGCAGTTTACCGGGACTAGCGCGGTTTACGCAGTATTTT,CASSLPGLARFTQYF
TRBV6-2/TRBV6-3,TRBJ2-3,18,.,many,TGTGCCAGCAGTTACTCGCCCTCCGATATATCTAGCACAGATACGCAGTATTTT,CASSYSPSDISSTDTQYF
TRBV2,TRBJ2-6,13,.,few,TGTGCCAGCACCTCGACAGGGGCCAACGTCCTGACTTTC,CASTSTGANVLTF
TRBV20-1,TRBJ2-7,14,TRBD1,.,TGCAGTGCTAGGGCTACAGGGGGCCTCGACGAGCAGTACTTC,CSARATGGLDEQYF
TRBV6-1,TRBJ2-7,16,TRBD2,.,TGTGCCAGCAGTGAAGGGGGGGGACTAGCGGGAGGCGAGCAGTACTTC,CASSEGGGLAGGEQYF
TRBV5-1,TRBJ1-1,15,.,.,TGCGCCAGCAGCTTGTTCGGGGGGTTGGACACTGAAGCTTTCTTT,CASSLFGGLDTEAFF
TRBV6-1,TRBJ1-1,13,.,few,TGTGCCAGTGTGACAGGACTAGGCACTGAAGCTTTCTTT,CASVTGLGTEAFF
TRBV15,TRBJ2-7,14,TRBD2,few,TGTGCCACCAGGGCTAGCGGGAGTACGTACGAGCAGTACTTC,CATRASGSTYEQYF
TRBV7-9,TRBJ2-3,13,.,.,TGTGCCAGCACCCTGGGGGAGGCAGATACGCAGTATTTT,CASTLGEADTQYF
TRBV12-3/TRBV12-4,TRBJ2-3,14,.,few,TGTGCGCAGCGTACGGCTACTAGCACAGATACGCAGTATTTT,CAQRTATSTDTQYF
TRBV7-9,TRBJ2-7,15,TRBD2,.,TGTGCCAGCAGCTTTAGCGGGGGGGCCCACTACGAGCAGTACTTC,CASSFSGGAHYEQYF
TRBV12-3/TRBV12-4,TRBJ1-2,15,.,few,TGTGCCAGCAGCTCCGGAGGGAGTAGGCTCTATGGCTACACCTTC,CASSSGGSRLYGYTF